The rows below give T cell receptor beta chains drawn from one sample of a study of T cell repertoires in cytomegalovirus infection. Their cognate antigens are unknown. TCRdb re-called the reads through MiXCR, storing one row per CDR3 protein. The repertoire holds roughly 120,000 distinct CDR3 sequences, under 35% seen once, with more than 35% in the top ten. The material sequenced was CD8+ T cells from cultured PBMCs, taken from culture after CMV antigen stimulation. The receptor source for this set is a human donor in good health (CMV status not recorded). Some clones in this sample may be carry-over from other donors' samples. CDR3s include the opening cysteine and the closing phenylalanine or tryptophan. The D gene is left open where the match is weak. Clone size, where shown, is once, few, many, or a class for clones that have expanded.

>TRBJ1-1|.|TRBV7-6|TRBD1
TGTGCCAGCAGCTTGGACAGGGCTCTGAACACTGAAGCTTTCTTT
CASSLDRALNTEAFF
>TRBJ1-1|.|TRBV6-1|.
TGTGCCAGCAGTCTTCGGACGGCCAACACTGAAGCTTTCTTT
CASSLRTANTEAFF
>TRBJ1-5|.|TRBV19|.
TGTGCCAGTAACCCCGACAGAGGATTAGATCAGCCCCAGCATTTT
CASNPDRGLDQPQHF
>TRBJ1-1|.|TRBV29-1|.
TGCAGCGTTGAAGACAGAGAGAACAGGCTTGGGAACACTGAAGCTTTCTTT
CSVEDRENRLGNTEAFF
>TRBJ1-2|.|TRBV5-6|.
TGTGCCAGCAGCTTGGAGCCGGTGGGCTACACCTTC
CASSLEPVGYTF
>TRBJ2-1|.|TRBV7-7|TRBD2
TGTGCTAGCAGCTTAGGACCGGGCCGGAGCGGGGGTCACAATGAGCAGTTCTTC
CASSLGPGRSGGHNEQFF
>TRBJ1-2|many|TRBV25-1|.
TGTGCCAGCAGTGGGGGGTTTCCTGGGGGTGGCTACACCTTC
CASSGGFPGGGYTF
>TRBJ2-2|.|TRBV5-1|.
TGCGCCAGCACTTCTTTGGAGGGGGGGCCGATCACCGGGGAGCTGTTTTTT
CASTSLEGGPITGELFF
>TRBJ2-3|few|TRBV27|TRBD2
TGTGCCAGCAGTTTACAACTAGCGGAAGACACAGATACGCAGTATTTT
CASSLQLAEDTDTQYF
>TRBJ2-1|few|TRBV6-1|TRBD1
TGTGCCAGCAGTATGACAGGGGGCGTCCACAATGAGCAGTTCTTC
CASSMTGGVHNEQFF
>TRBJ2-7|.|TRBV19|.
TGTGCCAGTAGTATCACGGGGACCTACGAGCAGTACTTC
CASSITGTYEQYF
>TRBJ1-5|.|TRBV14|.
TGTGCCAGCAGCCATCCCCGGACCGAGGAACGTGACAATCAGCCCCAGCATTTT
CASSHPRTEERDNQPQHF
>TRBJ1-2|.|TRBV14|.
TGTGCCAGCAGCCAAAGGGAGAACGACAGGTTAGGGAATGGCTACACCTTC
CASSQRENDRLGNGYTF
>TRBJ1-2|few|TRBV6-6|TRBD1
TGTGCCAGCACGGGGACAGAAGGCTACACCTTC
CASTGTEGYTF
>TRBJ1-5|many|TRBV28|.
TGTGCCAGCAGGGACGGACAGCTCTGGCAGCCCCAGCATTTT
CASRDGQLWQPQHF
>TRBJ2-3|.|TRBV5-4|.
TGTGCCAGCAGCCCCAGCGAGCGAACTAGCACAGATACGCAGTATTTT
CASSPSERTSTDTQYF
>TRBJ1-5|.|TRBV7-6|.
TGTGCCAGCAGCCCGGGGTCGTCAGGGAGGTTCCACCAGCCCCAGCATTTT
CASSPGSSGRFHQPQHF
>TRBJ1-2|.|TRBV27|.
TGTGCCAGCAGTCTTTCCGGCCAACGGGGGATAGGGTATGGCTACACCTTC
CASSLSGQRGIGYGYTF
>TRBJ2-1|many|TRBV5-6|.
TGTGCCAGCAGCTATTGGGTTCTGGTATCTTACCGATGGACGTCCTACAATGAGCAGTTCTTC
CASSYWVLVSYRWTSYNEQFF
>TRBJ1-1|few|TRBV7-9|TRBD1
TGTGCCAGCAGCCACGACCCGGGACAGGTGAACACTGAAGCTTTCTTT
CASSHDPGQVNTEAFF
>TRBJ2-4|.|TRBV7-9|TRBD2
TGTGCCAGCAGCCCCCCGGGGGTAGCGGGGGAAAACATTCAGTACTTC
CASSPPGVAGENIQYF
>TRBJ1-1|many|TRBV7-6|.
TGTGCCAGCAGCTTAGAGGAAACGAACACTGAAGCTTTCTTT
CASSLEETNTEAFF